These 5 T cell receptor beta chains were sequenced from one sample in a study of neurological immune-mediated disorders (dated by TCRdb to about 2019). The method behind the library was 5' RACE. Sequencing used an Illumina HiSeq 2500. TCRdb ran its own pipeline on the public reads, namely fastp trimming at Q25 and MiXCR clone calling, and kept in-frame beta chains. Rows are combined by CDR3 protein, so each entry shows the most common genes and DNA. The sample data list 75,000 to 95,000 distinct CDR3 sequences, and 17% of these were observed just once. The ten largest account for 15% to 17% of the sample. Sequences were obtained from PBMCs. The source is a woman between 35 and 50 years old in good health.

This clonotype came up many times. The J gene is TRBJ2-2, the V gene TRBV20-1; 7 nucleotides agree with TRBD1. CDR1 is DFQATT, CDR2 SNEGSKA, per germline (reference sequence). V gave up 2 bases and J gave up 6 bases; unmatched junction bases: 0. The CDR3 loop spans 12 amino acids. The CDR3 sequence: CSARRGPGELFF. CDR3 coding DNA: TGCAGTGCTAGAAGGGGGCCCGGGGAGCTGTTTTTT.

This clonotype was seen at least ten times. This chain connects TRBV6-6 to TRBJ1-1, with D possibly TRBD1 on 5 matching bases. The germline gives CDR1 MNHNY, CDR2 SVGAGI (reference sequence). V lost 2 bases and J 8 bases, leaving 12 bases between the germline ends. CDR3 length: 13 residues. The CDR3 nucleotides are TGTGCCAGCAGTTACCTGGAGGGGACCGAAGCTTTCTTT. Residues: CASSYLEGTEAFF.

This clonotype was detected ten times or more. The chain uses TRBV24-1 and TRBJ2-1; 14 bases agree with TRBD2. The V gene end was trimmed by 5 bases and the J gene end by 5 bases; junction bases not matched to a gene: 4. CDR1 is KGHDR, CDR2 SFDVKD, per germline. CDR3 length equals 16 residues. DNA for the CDR3: TGTGCCACCAGTGCACCGGGACTAGCGGGGGACAATGAGCAGTTCTTC. Amino acid sequence: CATSAPGLAGDNEQFF.

This clonotype was picked up many times. The chain recombines TRBV5-1 with TRBJ1-1, with 7 nucleotides matching TRBD1. Germline CDR1 reads SGHRS; CDR2 reads YFSETQ. With 4 bases clipped from V and 4 bases from J, the junction kept 10 bases outside the gene matches. The CDR3 consists of 15 residues. The CDR3 DNA reads TGCGCCAGCAGCGTACAGGGGCCCCCGAGCACTGAAGCTTTCTTT. It specifies CASSVQGPPSTEAFF.

The rearrangement links TRBV18 to TRBJ1-1; no clear D. The CDR3 runs 12 residues. CDR1 is KGHSH and CDR2 is LQKENI in the germline V gene. Deletions cut 0 bases from V and 11 bases from J, with 10 bases between. Here the CDR3 reads CASSPPRGPAFF. DNA of the CDR3: TGTGCCAGCTCACCACCCCGTGGGCCGGCTTTCTTT. The variable domain in full, completed from reference TRBV18 and TRBJ1-1, reads NAGVMQNPRHLVRRRGQEARLRCSPMKGHSHVYWYRQLPEEGLKFMVYLQKENIIDESGMPKERFSAEFPKEGPSILRIQQVVRGDSAAYFCASSPPRGPAFFGQGTRLTVV.